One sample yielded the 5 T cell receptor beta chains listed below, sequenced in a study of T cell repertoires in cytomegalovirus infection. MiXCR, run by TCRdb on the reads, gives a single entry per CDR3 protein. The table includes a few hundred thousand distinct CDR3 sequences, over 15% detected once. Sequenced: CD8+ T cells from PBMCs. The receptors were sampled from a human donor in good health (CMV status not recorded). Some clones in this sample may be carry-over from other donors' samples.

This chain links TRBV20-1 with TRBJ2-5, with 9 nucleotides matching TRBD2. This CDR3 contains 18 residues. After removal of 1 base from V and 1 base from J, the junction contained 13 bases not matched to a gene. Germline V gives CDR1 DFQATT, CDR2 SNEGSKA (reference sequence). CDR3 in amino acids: CSARALEMLAGIQETQYF. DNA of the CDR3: TGCAGTGCTAGAGCCCTCGAAATGCTAGCGGGGATCCAAGAGACCCAGTACTTC.

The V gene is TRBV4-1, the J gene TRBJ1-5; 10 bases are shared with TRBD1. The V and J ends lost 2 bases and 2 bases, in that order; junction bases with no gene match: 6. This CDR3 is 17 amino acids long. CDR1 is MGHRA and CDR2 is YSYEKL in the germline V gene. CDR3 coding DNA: TGCGCCAGCAGCCAAATGTGGGACAGGGGAGGCAATCAGCCCCAGCATTTT. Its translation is CASSQMWDRGGNQPQHF.

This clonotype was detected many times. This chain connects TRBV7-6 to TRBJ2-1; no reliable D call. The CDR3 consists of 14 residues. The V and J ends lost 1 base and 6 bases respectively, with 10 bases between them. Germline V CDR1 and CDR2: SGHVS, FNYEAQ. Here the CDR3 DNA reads TGTGCCAGCAGCTTAGGGGTAGTGGGCAATGAGCAGTTCTTC. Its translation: CASSLGVVGNEQFF.

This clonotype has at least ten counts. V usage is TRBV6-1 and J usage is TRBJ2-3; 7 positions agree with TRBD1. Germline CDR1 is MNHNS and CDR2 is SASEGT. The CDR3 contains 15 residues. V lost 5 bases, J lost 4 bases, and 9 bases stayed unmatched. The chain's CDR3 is CASSPRDRYADTQYF. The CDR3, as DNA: TGTGCCAGCAGTCCCCGGGACAGATATGCAGATACGCAGTATTTT.

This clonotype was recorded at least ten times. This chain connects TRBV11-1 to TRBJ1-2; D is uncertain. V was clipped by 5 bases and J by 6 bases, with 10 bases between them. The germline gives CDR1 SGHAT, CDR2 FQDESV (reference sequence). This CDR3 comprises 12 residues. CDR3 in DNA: TGTGCCAGCAGCGAGTCCGCGGATGGCTACACCTTC. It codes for CASSESADGYTF.